This T cell receptor beta chain comes out of a study of beta chain features in type 1 diabetes. Study-wide results and caveats: For patients, the naive, central memory and Treg TCRB repertoires appeared more alike than for healthy donors. Shorter TCRB CDR3s, moderately but significantly so, were found in Type 1 diabetes patients in all four CD4+ subsets.

Isolated RNA was reverse transcribed in full, so expressed TCRB transcripts were sequenced. Here immunoSEQ multiplex PCR was the method, and the copy in TCRdb shows in-frame clones only, minus some. The table records about 400,000 clones, 10% to 15% of them present only once. V was cut by 0 bases and J by 2 bases, with 10 bases left in between. Germline values: CDR1 LNHNV, CDR2 YYDKDF (reference sequence). This CDR3 has 15 residues. This clone was counted at least ten times. The target antigen is unknown. The sequence derives from a young man in good health. The sample taken for sequencing was naive CD4+ T cells from blood. The rearrangement joins TRBV15 to TRBJ2-5; D gene ambiguous. CDR3 sequence reads: CATSRDSTGQETQYF. The CDR3 DNA reads as TGTGCCACCAGCAGAGATTCGACGGGTCAAGAGACCCAGTACTTC.